One and the same sample provided the 30 T cell receptor beta chains below, sequenced in a study of blood T cell repertoires in COVID-19. Clones were read by immunoSEQ multiplex PCR, and TCRdb kept only the in-frame ones, dropping some. The sample has about 200,000 clones; around 84% are singletons. The sequencing sample was made of PBMCs or T cells enriched from blood (not recorded which). Receptor source: a woman in her 40s with acute COVID-19.

The genes are TRBV6-5 and TRBJ1-3; no definite D call. This CDR3 is built from 15 residues. Germline V gene data show CDR1 as MNHEY and CDR2 as SVGAGI. V lost 7 bases and J lost 0, with 13 bases in between. The CDR3 DNA sequence: TGTGCCAGCACCGCGACGGACTCCTCTGGAAACACCATATATTTT. Translation gives CASTATDSSGNTIYF.

The J gene is TRBJ1-1, the V gene TRBV19; D not certain. V was shortened by 5 bases and J by 0 bases, with 13 bases between the two germline ends. Germline V gene lookup returns CDR1 LNHDA and CDR2 SQIVND (reference sequence). The CDR3 extends over 15 amino acids. The CDR3 DNA sequence: TGTGCCAGTAGTTCTAGGATGAGCATGAACACTGAAGCTTTCTTT. Protein product: CASSSRMSMNTEAFF. The full variable domain, in which reference TRBV19 and TRBJ1-1 provide the parts outside the CDR3, is DGGITQSPKYLFRKEGQNVTLSCEQNLNHDAMYWYRQDPGQGLRLIYYSQIVNDFQKGDIAEGYSVSREKKESFPLTVTSAQKNPTAFYLCASSSRMSMNTEAFFGQGTRLTVV.

The chain couples TRBV29-1 to TRBJ2-2; 9 bases match TRBD1. Germline CDR1 and CDR2: SQVTM and ANQGSEA. The V and J ends lost 2 bases and 2 bases, in that order; junction bases with no gene match: 6. The length of the CDR3 is 16 residues. The CDR3 is CSVEQGQGINTGELFF. For the CDR3, the DNA is TGCAGCGTTGAACAGGGACAGGGAATTAACACCGGGGAGCTGTTTTTT.

This clone was counted between two and nine times. In the same sample, other DNA sequences code for this CDR3. The gene calls are TRBV30 and TRBJ1-2; perhaps TRBD1 as D (6 bases). This CDR3 spans 11 amino acids. Germline CDR1 reads GTSNPN; CDR2 reads SVGIG (reference sequence). V was pared by 4 bases and J by 5 bases, with 8 bases between. The CDR3, as DNA: TGTGCCTGGACAGGGGCGTATGGCTACACCTTC. Amino acid sequence: CAWTGAYGYTF.

The chain employs TRBV6-2 or TRBV6-3 and TRBJ2-1, with a weak D call TRBD1 (7 bases). V lost 3 bases, J lost 2 bases, and 17 bases lay in between. CDR3 length: 17 residues. Germline assignment: CDR1 MNHEY and CDR2 SVGEGT. CDR3 in amino acids: CASSYSRGASAYNEQFF. The CDR3 DNA is TGTGCCAGCAGTTATTCCAGGGGGGCCTCGGCCTACAATGAGCAGTTCTTC.

The V call is TRBV25-1, the J call TRBJ2-1; 7 nucleotides match TRBD1. The V and J ends lost 2 bases and 2 bases, in that order; junction bases with no gene match: 3. Per the germline V gene, CDR1 is MGHDK and CDR2 is SYGVNS. This CDR3 has 15 amino acids. The CDR3 sequence: CASSERGGAYNEQFF. DNA for the CDR3: TGTGCCAGCAGTGAAAGAGGGGGCGCCTACAATGAGCAGTTCTTC.

This rearrangement joins TRBV19 to TRBJ2-3, with 16 positions matching TRBD2. The CDR3 runs to 17 residues. CDR1 is LNHDA and CDR2 is SQIVND in the germline V gene (reference sequence). V lost 5 bases, J lost 1 base, and 3 bases stayed unmatched. CDR3 in DNA: TGTGCCAGTAGTTTGGGACTAGCGGGAGGGCGCACAGATACGCAGTATTTT. Residues: CASSLGLAGGRTDTQYF.

J is TRBJ1-6 and V is TRBV5-4, with 7 positions matching TRBD1. This CDR3 spans 14 amino acids. Germline V gene data show CDR1 as SGHNT and CDR2 as YYREEE (reference sequence). J was trimmed by 9 bases and V by 0 bases; bases with no gene match: 3. The CDR3 spells CASSLGQGVSPLHF. The CDR3 region has the DNA TGTGCCAGCAGCTTGGGGCAGGGGGTTTCACCCCTCCACTTT.

V gene TRBV20-1 combines with J gene TRBJ2-1; D unresolved. CDR3 length: 16 residues. The V end lost 6 bases, the J end lost 8 bases, and 26 bases lay between the germline ends. The germline CDR1 and CDR2 sequences are DFQATT and SNEGSKA (reference sequence). The CDR3 is CSASPVGISVRDEQFF. CDR3 bases: TGCAGTGCGAGTCCCGTTGGCATCAGCGTTCGGGATGAGCAGTTCTTC.

J is TRBJ1-1 and V is TRBV7-8, with 9 bases matching TRBD1. Germline lookup yields CDR1 SGHVS and CDR2 FQNEAQ. CDR3 size: 17 residues. V gave up 0 bases and J gave up 6 bases; unmatched junction bases: 11. The CDR3 sequence: CASSLAGTGLGSAEAFF. The CDR3 nucleotides are TGTGCCAGCAGCTTAGCTGGGACAGGGCTAGGTTCAGCTGAAGCTTTCTTT.

V is TRBV18 and J is TRBJ1-3; TRBD1 matches 7 bases. Germline CDR1 is KGHSH and CDR2 is LQKENI. V gave up 3 bases and J gave up 0 bases; unmatched junction bases: 11. The CDR3 loop spans 18 amino acids. DNA for the CDR3: TGTGCCAGCTCACCCGGAACCTCCGGGACAGTCTCTGGAAACACCATATATTTT. Encoded protein: CASSPGTSGTVSGNTIYF. Complete variable domain (other parts from reference TRBV18 and TRBJ1-3): NAGVMQNPRHLVRRRGQEARLRCSPMKGHSHVYWYRQLPEEGLKFMVYLQKENIIDESGMPKERFSAEFPKEGPSILRIQQVVRGDSAAYFCASSPGTSGTVSGNTIYFGEGSWLTVV.

The J gene is TRBJ1-2, the V gene TRBV1. TRBV1 counts as a pseudogene. The CDR3 has 17 amino acids. CDR3 nucleotide sequence: TGCACCAGCAGCCAAGAAAAGGCGGATAACCACCTTTATGGCTACACCTTC. Its protein is CTSSQEKADNHLYGYTF.

The chain uses TRBV10-3 and TRBJ1-1; TRBD1 might be the D (5 bases). V was cut by 0 bases and J by 0 bases, with 8 bases left in between. This CDR3 region has 15 residues. Per germline, CDR1 ENHRY and CDR2 SYGVKD. This chain's CDR3 is CAISESQGLNTEAFF. In nucleotides, the CDR3 is TGTGCCATCAGTGAGTCGCAGGGATTGAACACTGAAGCTTTCTTT.

The V gene is TRBV7-8, the J gene TRBJ2-7; 9 bases line up with TRBD2. The V segment lost 0 bases and the J segment 1 base; nucleotides outside the gene matches: 13. This CDR3 region has 19 residues. Germline V gene data show CDR1 as SGHVS and CDR2 as FQNEAQ. CDR3 loop: CASSLAVSGGQAWSYEQYF. CDR3 bases: TGTGCCAGCAGCTTAGCTGTTAGCGGGGGCCAGGCTTGGTCCTACGAGCAGTACTTC.

A few counts support this clone. One end of the junction does not line up with germline, which may come from a read error. The chain links TRBV6-1 to TRBJ1-2; no definite D call. Germline lookup yields CDR1 MNHNS and CDR2 SASEGT. The CDR3 runs to 15 residues. The CDR3 is CASTEGPTTTGGYTF. The CDR3 DNA is TGTGCCAGCACTGAAGGGCCAACGACTACCGGAGGCTACACCTTC.

This clone has just a few counts. J is TRBJ1-2 and V is TRBV2, with 12 bases identical to TRBD1. The CDR3 has 16 amino acids. The trim removed 6 bases at V and 4 bases at J, leaving 9 bases unmatched. Germline V gives CDR1 SNHLY, CDR2 FYNNEI. CDR3 residues: CASRQGTGGAVYGYTF. The CDR3 bases are TGTGCCAGCAGACAGGGGACAGGGGGCGCGGTCTATGGCTACACCTTC.

The gene calls are TRBV29-1 and TRBJ1-1; 9 nucleotides align to TRBD1. V trimming: 7 bases; J trimming: 5 bases; junction bases outside the gene matches: 5. This CDR3 has 12 amino acids. The germline gives CDR1 SQVTM, CDR2 ANQGSEA. The CDR3 here is CSATGGLTEAFF. The CDR3 DNA reads as TGCAGCGCTACAGGGGGCCTGACTGAAGCTTTCTTT.

The CDR3 reads CATSETGGAGEAFF. In DNA, the CDR3 is TGTGCCACCAGTGAAACTGGGGGGGCCGGTGAAGCTTTCTTT. J is TRBJ1-1 and V is TRBV24-1; possible D gene TRBD1, 6 bases. V lost 4 bases and J lost 7, with 15 bases in between. CDR3 length equals 14 residues. Germline V gene sequence: CDR1 KGHDR, CDR2 SFDVKD.

The V call is TRBV28, the J call TRBJ1-6; 9 bases map to TRBD1. Germline V gene lookup returns CDR1 MDHEN and CDR2 SYDVKM. V shed 3 bases, J shed 8 bases, and the junction held 8 bases outside the gene matches. This CDR3 has 16 amino acids. Here the CDR3 DNA reads TGTGCCAGCAGTTTGCGGGGAGGGACAGGGCATTCACCCCTCCACTTT. Translated, it gives CASSLRGGTGHSPLHF.

The chain links TRBV6-1 to TRBJ2-7; tentatively, D is TRBD1 (6 bases). Germline V gene data show CDR1 as MNHNS and CDR2 as SASEGT. V lost 2 bases, J lost 6 bases, and 11 bases lay in between. This CDR3 contains 13 residues. The CDR3 loop is CASSEQGFSEQYF. The CDR3, as DNA: TGTGCCAGCAGTGAACAGGGGTTCTCCGAGCAGTACTTC.

The rearrangement uses TRBV29-1 and TRBJ1-1; possibly TRBD1 for D (5 bases). The CDR3 loop spans 14 amino acids. V was clipped by 5 bases and J by 5 bases, with 18 bases between them. Germline values: CDR1 SQVTM, CDR2 ANQGSEA. The CDR3 reads CSVSWSGRPTEAFF. The CDR3 nucleotides are TGCAGCGTTTCTTGGTCAGGGCGCCCGACTGAAGCTTTCTTT.

The chain is built from TRBV30 and TRBJ2-7, with TRBD1 identical over 7 bases. V lost 6 bases and J lost 4; bases outside the gene matches: 3. The CDR3 is 11 amino acids. Germline CDR1 is GTSNPN and CDR2 is SVGIG (reference sequence). The CDR3 spells CACRDSYEQYF. In DNA form, the CDR3 reads TGTGCCTGCAGGGACAGTTACGAGCAGTACTTC. Full variable domain (remainder filled in from reference TRBV30 and TRBJ2-7): SQTIHQWPATLVQPVGSPLSLECTVEGTSNPNLYWYRQAAGRGLQLLFYSVGIGQISSEVPQNLSASRPQDRQFILSSKKLLLSDSGFYLCACRDSYEQYFGPGTRLTVT.

The CDR3: CATSRGGTGTTYTF. Written as DNA, the CDR3 is TGTGCCACCAGCAGGGGAGGGACCGGAACCACCTACACCTTC. The chain links TRBV15 to TRBJ1-2, with a weak D call TRBD1 (5 bases). The CDR3 runs 14 residues. Trimming removed 3 bases at V and 10 bases at J, with 18 bases between. CDR1 and CDR2 (germline): LNHNV, YYDKDF (reference sequence).

The rearrangement joins TRBV27 to TRBJ2-7, with 10 nucleotides matching TRBD2. The CDR3 runs to 16 residues. Germline lookup yields CDR1 MNHEY and CDR2 SMNVEV (reference sequence). V dropped 5 bases and J dropped 0; count of bases not matched to a gene: 7. The CDR3 loop reads CASSRGPSGSSYEQYF. For the CDR3, the DNA is TGTGCCAGCAGTCGCGGACCTAGCGGGAGCTCCTACGAGCAGTACTTC.

This chain connects TRBV5-6 to TRBJ1-5; D possibly corresponds to TRBD1 (5 bases). The CDR3 loop spans 15 amino acids. Germline V gene lookup returns CDR1 SGHDT and CDR2 YYEEEE. Between the trimmed V and J ends, which lost 4 bases and 6 bases, there was a span of 17 bases. This CDR3 is CASSRQGRGTQPQHF. CDR3 coding DNA: TGTGCCAGCAGCCGACAAGGACGGGGGACTCAGCCCCAGCATTTT. The full variable domain, in which reference TRBV5-6 and TRBJ1-5 provide the parts outside the CDR3, is DAGVTQSPTHLIKTRGQQVTLRCSPKSGHDTVSWYQQALGQGPQFIFQYYEEEERQRGNFPDRFSGHQFPNYSSELNVNALLLGDSALYLCASSRQGRGTQPQHFGDGTRLSIL.

The chain joins TRBV6-5 to TRBJ1-1; no clear D gene. V gave up 8 bases and J gave up 5 bases, with 9 bases separating them. Germline CDR1 reads MNHEY; CDR2 reads SVGAGI. CDR3 length equals 11 residues. The CDR3 DNA reads as TGTGCCAGCGGCCGGGTGACTGAAGCTTTCTTT. Amino acids: CASGRVTEAFF.

This CDR3 reads CASSLSGGGRGNTIYF. Here the CDR3 DNA reads TGTGCCAGCAGTTTATCCGGCGGGGGTCGTGGAAACACCATATATTTT. The chain joins TRBV28 to TRBJ1-3; D is perhaps TRBD1 (5 bases). CDR3 length equals 16 residues. CDR1 is MDHEN, CDR2 SYDVKM, per germline. Trimming left V 1 base short and J 3 bases short, with 13 bases between.

This chain joins TRBV27 and TRBJ1-3; TRBD1 is a possible D gene (6 bases). This CDR3 has 17 residues. Trimming removed 4 bases at V and 0 bases at J, with 16 bases between. In germline, CDR1 is MNHEY, CDR2 SMNVEV (reference sequence). CDR3 in DNA: TGTGCCAGCAGTTCACTAAACAGGGATCCCTCTGGAAACACCATATATTTT. It specifies CASSSLNRDPSGNTIYF.

The count of this clone is one. This chain joins TRBV18 and TRBJ1-6; 7 bases map to TRBD1. Losses at the gene ends were 5 bases for V and 5 bases for J; bases not matched to a gene: 6. CDR1 is KGHSH and CDR2 is LQKENI in the germline V gene. The CDR3 has 15 amino acids. The CDR3 DNA sequence: TGTGCCAGCTCATCGTCGGGGACAGATAATTCACCCCTCCACTTT. As protein: CASSSSGTDNSPLHF.

V and J are TRBV27 and TRBJ1-6; D remains unclear. The V end was cut by 2 bases, the J end by 6 bases, with 11 bases between. The length of the CDR3 is 15 residues. Germline V gene lookup returns CDR1 MNHEY and CDR2 SMNVEV (reference sequence). CDR3 nucleotide sequence: TGTGCCAGCAGTTTAGGCACAGCCATTAATTCACCCCTCCACTTT. This translates into CASSLGTAINSPLHF.